The clone carrying this T cell receptor beta chain came up once. The junction had 4 bases not matched to a gene; V was cut back by 4 bases and J by 4 bases. Looked up from germline, CDR1 is MGHDK and CDR2 is SYGVNS. The CDR3 covers 15 residues. This sample stems from a study of sequential checkpoint blockade in melanoma. Study context: About 89 pretreatment tumor DNA samples were TCRβ immunosequenced. Matched biopsies came pretreatment and at week 13 for about two dozen patients.

The table came from immunoSEQ multiplex PCR; TCRdb's copy has only in-frame clones and leaves some out. Among 5,000 or so clones listed, roughly 24% were seen once. The treatment denotes: randomized to nivolumab then ipilimumab (arm A) or the reverse (arm B). This clonotype was obtained from a human donor with melanoma. The rearrangement joins TRBV25-1 to TRBJ2-5, with 12 bases identical to TRBD2. The sample consisted of tumor tissue (inferred from file names), taken from a patient given nivolumab and ipilimumab in sequence. The CDR3 DNA sequence: TGTGCCAGCAGTGCATCGGGACTAGCGGGAGAGACCCAGTACTTC. Translated, it gives CASSASGLAGETQYF.